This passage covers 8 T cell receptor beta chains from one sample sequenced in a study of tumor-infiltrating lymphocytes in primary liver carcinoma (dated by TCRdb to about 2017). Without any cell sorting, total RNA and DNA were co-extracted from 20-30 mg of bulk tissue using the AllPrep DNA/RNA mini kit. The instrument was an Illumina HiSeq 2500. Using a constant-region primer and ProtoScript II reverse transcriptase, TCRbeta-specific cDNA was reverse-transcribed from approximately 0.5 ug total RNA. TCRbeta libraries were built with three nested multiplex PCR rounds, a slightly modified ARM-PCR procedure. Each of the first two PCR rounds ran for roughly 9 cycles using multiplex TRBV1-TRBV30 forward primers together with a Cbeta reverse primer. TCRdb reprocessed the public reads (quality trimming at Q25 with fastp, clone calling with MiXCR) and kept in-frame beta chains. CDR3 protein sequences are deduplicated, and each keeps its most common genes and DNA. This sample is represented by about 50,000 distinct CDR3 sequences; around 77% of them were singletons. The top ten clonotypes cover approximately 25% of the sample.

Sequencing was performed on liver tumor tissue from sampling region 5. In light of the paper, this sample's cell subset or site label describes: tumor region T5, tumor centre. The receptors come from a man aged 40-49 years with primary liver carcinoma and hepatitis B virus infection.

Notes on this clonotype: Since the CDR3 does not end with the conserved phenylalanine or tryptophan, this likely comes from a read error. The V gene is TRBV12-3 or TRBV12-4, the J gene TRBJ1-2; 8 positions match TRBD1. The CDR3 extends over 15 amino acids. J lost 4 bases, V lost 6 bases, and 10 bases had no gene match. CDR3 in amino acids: CASRSRQGIGYGYTL. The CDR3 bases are TGTGCCAGCAGATCCAGACAGGGGATTGGCTATGGCTACACCTTA.

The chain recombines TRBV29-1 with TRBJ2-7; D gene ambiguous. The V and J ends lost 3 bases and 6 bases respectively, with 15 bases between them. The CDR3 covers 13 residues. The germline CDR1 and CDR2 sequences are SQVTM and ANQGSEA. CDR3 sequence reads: CSVDTWYVGEQYF. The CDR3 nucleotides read TGCAGCGTTGATACATGGTATGTCGGCGAGCAGTACTTC.

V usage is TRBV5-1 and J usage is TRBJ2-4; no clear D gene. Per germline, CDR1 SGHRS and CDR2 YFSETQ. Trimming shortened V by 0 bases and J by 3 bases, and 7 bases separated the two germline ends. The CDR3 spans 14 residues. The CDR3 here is CASSLGGVKNIQYF. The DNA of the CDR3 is TGCGCCAGCAGCTTGGGGGGTGTCAAAAACATTCAGTACTTC.

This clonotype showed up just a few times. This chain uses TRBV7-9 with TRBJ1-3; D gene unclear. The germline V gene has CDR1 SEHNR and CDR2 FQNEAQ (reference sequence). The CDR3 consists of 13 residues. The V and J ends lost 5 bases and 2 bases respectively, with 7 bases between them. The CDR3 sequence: CASSGRTGNTIYF. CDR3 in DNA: TGTGCCAGCAGCGGACGTACTGGAAACACCATATATTTT.

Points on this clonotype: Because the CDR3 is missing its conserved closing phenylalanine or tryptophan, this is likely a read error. CDR3 in amino acids: CASRTTDSRQETQYL. The CDR3 DNA is TGTGCCAGCAGGACGACGGACAGTAGGCAAGAGACCCAGTACCTC. This chain connects TRBV5-8 to TRBJ2-5; TRBD1 might be the D (6 bases). Trimming stripped 5 bases from V and 2 bases from J, with 16 bases between. Germline CDR1 and CDR2: SGHTS and YDEGEE. The CDR3 extends over 15 amino acids.

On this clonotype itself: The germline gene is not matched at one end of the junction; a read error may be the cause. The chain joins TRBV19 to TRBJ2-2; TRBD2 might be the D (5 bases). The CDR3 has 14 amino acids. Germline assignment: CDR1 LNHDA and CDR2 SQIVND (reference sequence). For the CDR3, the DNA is TGTGCCAGTAGTATATTCGGGTATACCGGGGAGCTGTCTTTT. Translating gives CASSIFGYTGELSF.

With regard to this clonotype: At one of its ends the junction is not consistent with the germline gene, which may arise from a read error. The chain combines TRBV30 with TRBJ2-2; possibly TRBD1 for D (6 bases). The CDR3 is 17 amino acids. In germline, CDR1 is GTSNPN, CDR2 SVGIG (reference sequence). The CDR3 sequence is CAWIGHGQGLNTGELFF. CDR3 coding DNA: TGTGCCTGGATCGGTCATGGCCAGGGGTTAAACACCGGGGAGCTGTTTTTC.

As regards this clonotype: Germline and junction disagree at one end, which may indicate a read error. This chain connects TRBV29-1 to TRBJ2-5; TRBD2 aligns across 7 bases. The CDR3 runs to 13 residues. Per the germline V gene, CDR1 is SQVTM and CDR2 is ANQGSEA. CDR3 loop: CSVSRGRGEIQYF. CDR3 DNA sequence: TGCAGCGTTAGTCGCGGGAGAGGAGAGATCCAGTACTTC.